The 20 T cell receptor beta chains given below trace back to one sample, sequenced in a study of T cells in Graves' hyperthyroidism and ophthalmopathy. TCR beta CDR3 region amplification was performed from RNA transcripts. When the TCR CDR3 underwent first-round RT-PCR, the HTBI primer set was used. TCRdb re-analysed the multiplex PCR reads in MiXCR, keeping a single row per CDR3 protein. The sample includes about 700,000 distinct CDR3 sequences, 12% to 15% of them seen just once. Sequenced input: blood. The receptors were gathered from a woman aged 18-29 years with Graves' hyperthyroidism.

V usage is TRBV12-3 or TRBV12-4 and J usage is TRBJ1-6; no definite D call. V was cut by 5 bases and J by 5 bases, with 10 bases left in between. This CDR3 is built from 14 residues. CDR3 protein: CASSPLNDNSPLHF. Here the CDR3 DNA reads TGTGCCAGCAGTCCCCTCAATGATAATTCACCCCTCCACTTT.

Comments on this clonotype: This may come from a read error, since a much larger clone is one base off. This sequence joins TRBV9 and TRBJ2-7, with 7 bases that match TRBD2. This CDR3 has 12 residues. Germline CDR1 reads SGDLS; CDR2 reads YYNGEE. V dropped 2 bases and J dropped 8; count of bases not matched to a gene: 4. CDR3 bases: TGTGCCAGCAGCGTCGAAGCGGGGAAGCAGTACTTC. Translation gives CASSVEAGKQYF.

This clonotype was found a few times. The chain joins TRBV28 to TRBJ2-7; a possible D gene is TRBD2 (6 bases). The CDR3 runs 16 residues. Germline V gene data show CDR1 as MDHEN and CDR2 as SYDVKM. V was pared by 5 bases and J by 2 bases, with 19 bases between. CDR3 loop: CASSPGTARAPYEQYF. CDR3 bases: TGTGCCAGCAGTCCCGGGACTGCCCGGGCCCCCTACGAGCAGTACTTC.

This clonotype was counted many times. The rearrangement links TRBV20-1 to TRBJ1-6; possible D gene TRBD1, 5 bases. The germline gives CDR1 DFQATT, CDR2 SNEGSKA (reference sequence). The V end was cut by 6 bases, the J end by 2 bases, with 14 bases between. The CDR3 runs to 15 residues. The chain's CDR3 is CSATGGAPYNSPLHF. The DNA of the CDR3 is TGCAGTGCCACGGGCGGGGCCCCCTATAATTCACCCCTCCACTTT.

This clonotype was observed at least ten times. The chain is built from TRBV9 and TRBJ2-1, with no clear D. Trimming shortened V by 4 bases and J by 3 bases, and 11 bases separated the two germline ends. CDR1 SGDLS and CDR2 YYNGEE come from the germline V gene. CDR3 length equals 14 residues. This CDR3 reads CASSPNWDYNEQFF. CDR3 in DNA: TGTGCCAGCAGCCCTAACTGGGACTACAATGAGCAGTTCTTC.

This clonotype was picked up many times. V and J are TRBV4-3 and TRBJ2-7; the match to TRBD1 covers 8 bases. CDR1 and CDR2 (germline): LGHNA, YSLEER. The CDR3 totals 16 residues. V dropped 3 bases and J dropped 2; count of bases not matched to a gene: 9. The CDR3 sequence: CASSQSRDRRAYEQYF. In DNA, the CDR3 is TGCGCCAGCAGCCAGTCCCGGGACAGGAGGGCCTACGAGCAGTACTTC.

This clonotype was counted ten times or more. This chain uses TRBV30 with TRBJ2-5, with D unclear. The germline CDR1 and CDR2 sequences are GTSNPN and SVGIG (reference sequence). Trimming removed 0 bases from V and 3 bases from J, with 8 bases in between. CDR3 length: 13 amino acids. CDR3 sequence reads: CAWSVRGKETQYF. The CDR3 DNA reads as TGTGCCTGGAGTGTACGCGGTAAAGAGACCCAGTACTTC.

This clonotype showed up many times. The CDR3 region has the DNA TGTGCCAGCAGCGTAGACCCGGGCAGAGCCTACGAGCAGTACTTC. Translated, it gives CASSVDPGRAYEQYF. The rearrangement joins TRBV9 to TRBJ2-7, with D uncertain. V shed 0 bases and J shed 2 bases, with 12 bases lying between them. This CDR3 is built from 15 residues. Germline assignment: CDR1 SGDLS and CDR2 YYNGEE.

In its sample, this clonotype was seen many times. The V call is TRBV4-3, the J call TRBJ2-7, with unresolved D. The CDR3 sequence is 12 residues long. The V end lost 0 bases, the J end lost 7 bases, and 7 bases lay between the germline ends. The germline CDR1 and CDR2 sequences are LGHNA and YSLEER. CDR3 sequence: CASSQDGWEQYF. As DNA, the CDR3 is TGCGCCAGCAGCCAAGATGGATGGGAGCAGTACTTC.

This clonotype appeared many times. The chain recombines TRBV20-1 with TRBJ1-1; D remains ambiguous. V gave up 0 bases and J gave up 2 bases, with 16 bases separating them. Looked up from germline, CDR1 is DFQATT and CDR2 is SNEGSKA (reference sequence). CDR3 size: 16 residues. The DNA for the CDR3 is TGCAGTGCTAGAGATGAGGGCCCCCGGCGAAACACTGAAGCTTTCTTT. Translation: CSARDEGPRRNTEAFF.

The CDR3 here is CASSPQQGPYEQYF. The CDR3 coding sequence is TGTGCCAGCAGTCCCCAACAGGGACCCTACGAGCAGTACTTC. The chain carries TRBV27 and TRBJ2-7; TRBD1 might be the D (6 bases). V was shortened by 5 bases and J by 2 bases, with 13 bases between the two germline ends. Germline V CDR1 and CDR2: MNHEY, SMNVEV (reference sequence). This CDR3 comprises 14 residues.

This clonotype was seen many times. The chain joins TRBV5-1 to TRBJ1-6, with 7 positions matching TRBD1. J gave up 8 bases and V 4 bases, and 3 bases lay outside the gene matches. The CDR3 length is 13 residues. From germline, CDR1 is SGHRS and CDR2 YFSETQ. This chain's CDR3 is CASSNDRDSPLHF. The CDR3 nucleotides read TGCGCCAGCAGCAACGACAGGGATTCACCCCTCCACTTT.

This chain joins TRBV7-9 and TRBJ2-5, with a tentative D call TRBD1 (5 bases). The CDR3 contains 16 residues. Per germline, CDR1 SEHNR and CDR2 FQNEAQ (reference sequence). Trimming left V 3 bases short and J 5 bases short, with 19 bases between. For the CDR3, the DNA is TGTGCCAGCAGCTTGGTTGGGGCAAGTCTTGGCGAGACCCAGTACTTC. Protein sequence: CASSLVGASLGETQYF.

This chain links TRBV7-8 with TRBJ2-7; 13 positions match TRBD2. Trimming cost V 1 base and J 0 bases; bases outside gene matches: 12. The CDR3 runs to 20 residues. Germline V gene sequence: CDR1 SGHVS, CDR2 FQNEAQ. The CDR3, as DNA: TGTGCCAGCAGCTTAGAGAGGGAACTAGCGGGAGGGAGTCGCTCCTACGAGCAGTACTTC. Its translation is CASSLERELAGGSRSYEQYF.

This chain uses TRBV14 with TRBJ1-3; D unclear. The CDR3 length is 15 residues. V was cut by 5 bases and J by 2 bases, with 13 bases left in between. Germline CDR1 SGHDN, CDR2 FVKESK. The CDR3 protein is CASSWIHGPGNTIYF. The CDR3 nucleotides read TGTGCCAGCAGCTGGATCCACGGCCCTGGAAACACCATATATTTT.

The CDR3 region is CASSFLAPNEQFF. The CDR3 coding sequence is TGTGCCAGCAGCTTTCTAGCCCCCAATGAGCAGTTCTTC. The V call is TRBV11-2, the J call TRBJ2-1, with TRBD2 as a possible D gene (5 bases). CDR1 is SGHAT and CDR2 is FQNNGV in the germline V gene. CDR3 size: 13 residues. V lost 3 bases, J lost 6 bases, and 9 bases lay in between.

This clonotype appeared many times. The gene calls are TRBV12-3 or TRBV12-4 and TRBJ2-7; D not certain. CDR3 length: 14 amino acids. V dropped 2 bases and J dropped 3 bases, with 11 bases sitting between them. The CDR3 here is CASSLMGIDYEQYF. Here the CDR3 DNA reads TGTGCCAGCAGTTTAATGGGGATCGACTACGAGCAGTACTTC.

This clonotype was detected only a few times. This chain connects TRBV19 to TRBJ1-2; possible D gene TRBD1, 5 bases. The CDR3 runs 14 residues. The V gene's germline CDR1 is LNHDA and CDR2 SQIVND (reference sequence). Between the trimmed V and J ends, which lost 2 bases and 8 bases, there was a span of 15 bases. Here the CDR3 reads CASSISGTLGGYTF. CDR3 coding DNA: TGTGCCAGTAGTATATCGGGGACGCTGGGAGGCTACACCTTC.

The table lists this clonotype with many counts. The rearrangement uses TRBV10-3 and TRBJ2-7, with TRBD1 identical over 9 bases. The CDR3 covers 14 residues. CDR1 is ENHRY and CDR2 is SYGVKD in the germline V gene. Losses at the gene ends were 6 bases for V and 4 bases for J; bases not matched to a gene: 7. Here the CDR3 DNA reads TGTGCCATCAGGGAGGACAGGGGAGATTACGAGCAGTACTTC. It codes for CAIREDRGDYEQYF.

Concerning this clonotype itself: A far larger clone is just one base off, so this is likely a read error. The chain employs TRBV28 and TRBJ2-2, with D perhaps given as TRBD1 or TRBD2 (6 bases each). Germline CDR1 is MDHEN and CDR2 is SYDVKM. CDR3 length: 15 residues. CDR3 region: CASSLSGANTGELSF. The CDR3 coding sequence is TGTGCCAGCAGTTTGTCGGGGGCGAACACCGGGGAGCTGTCTTTT.